The 12 T cell receptor beta chains below come from one sample, sequenced in a study of T cells in Graves' hyperthyroidism and ophthalmopathy. From RNA transcripts, TCR beta CDR3 regions were amplified. The study used the HTBI primer set for a first-round RT-PCR of the TCR CDR3. TCRdb fed the multiplex PCR reads into MiXCR, producing one record per CDR3 protein. The table has around 300,000 distinct CDR3 sequences, around 19% seen once. The sequenced material came from blood. All receptors come from a man between 45 and 60 years old with Graves' ophthalmopathy.

This clonotype was counted a few times. The chain employs TRBV18 and TRBJ2-2; D possibly corresponds to TRBD2 (5 bases). The germline V gene encodes CDR1 KGHSH and CDR2 LQKENI. The V gene lost 2 bases and the J gene lost 6 bases, with 13 bases spanning the gap. The CDR3 consists of 15 residues. CDR3 in DNA: TGTGCCAGCTCACCATCCAGGACTGACTCCGGGGAGCTGTTTTTT. It encodes CASSPSRTDSGELFF.

This clonotype was seen a single time. This sequence joins TRBV6-1 and TRBJ2-6, with TRBD1 matching over 8 bases. This CDR3 is built from 20 residues. From germline, CDR1 is MNHNS and CDR2 SASEGT. Trimming at V came to 2 bases and at J to 0 bases, leaving 12 bases not matched to a gene. The CDR3 reads CASSERLAGGIGSGANVLTF. CDR3 bases: TGTGCCAGCAGTGAACGCTTGGCAGGGGGCATTGGCTCTGGGGCCAACGTCCTGACTTTC.

The gene calls are TRBV15 and TRBJ2-3; D is uncertain. Between the trimmed V and J ends, which lost 0 bases and 0 bases, there was a span of 7 bases. Germline values: CDR1 LNHNV, CDR2 YYDKDF (reference sequence). CDR3 length: 15 residues. The chain's CDR3 is CATSRDRASTDTQYF. CDR3 nucleotides: TGTGCCACCAGCAGAGATAGGGCTAGCACAGATACGCAGTATTTT. Together with reference TRBV15 and TRBJ2-3, the CDR3 gives the full variable domain: DAMVIQNPRYQVTQFGKPVTLSCSQTLNHNVMYWYQQKSSQAPKLLFHYYDKDFNNEADTPDNFQSRRPNTSFCFLDIRSPGLGDTAMYLCATSRDRASTDTQYFGPGTRLTVL.

V gene TRBV20-1 combines with J gene TRBJ1-3; 9 bases fit TRBD1. The CDR3 totals 17 residues. Germline V gene data show CDR1 as DFQATT and CDR2 as SNEGSKA (reference sequence). V shed 0 bases, J shed 8 bases, and the junction held 14 bases outside the gene matches. This chain's CDR3 is CSARDFGRDRAVDTIYF. The CDR3 DNA reads TGCAGTGCTAGAGATTTTGGCCGGGACAGGGCCGTTGACACCATATATTTT.

In its sample, this clonotype was seen a few times. The genes are TRBV30 and TRBJ2-1, with 7 nucleotides matching TRBD1. V shed 3 bases, J shed 6 bases, and the junction held 14 bases outside the gene matches. Looked up from germline, CDR1 is GTSNPN and CDR2 is SVGIG (reference sequence). The CDR3 length is 16 residues. The CDR3 bases are TGTGCCTGGAGGGGTTCCGGGACAGTGAGCTTCAATGAGCAGTTCTTC. Encoded protein: CAWRGSGTVSFNEQFF.

This clonotype was seen once. This rearrangement joins TRBV7-3 to TRBJ2-2; TRBD1 is a possible D gene (6 bases). The CDR3 runs to 14 residues. V was cut by 6 bases and J by 6 bases, with 14 bases left in between. The germline V gene encodes CDR1 SGHTA and CDR2 FQGTGA. CDR3 residues: CASSSQGRSGELFF. In DNA form, the CDR3 reads TGTGCCAGCAGTTCACAGGGAAGATCCGGGGAGCTGTTTTTT.

The sample holds a few counts of this clonotype. This sequence joins TRBV6-1 and TRBJ2-2; no definite D call. Looked up from germline, CDR1 is MNHNS and CDR2 is SASEGT. CDR3 length equals 13 residues. The V end was cut by 6 bases, the J end by 0 bases, with 5 bases between. The CDR3 reads CASRGPNTGELFF. CDR3 bases: TGTGCCAGCAGGGGTCCGAACACCGGGGAGCTGTTTTTT.

To note about this clonotype: The junction and the germline gene differ at one end; a read error may be behind it. The chain couples TRBV14 to TRBJ2-5; D might be TRBD1 (5 bases). CDR1 and CDR2 from the germline V gene are SGHDN and FVKESK. The CDR3 has 12 residues. CDR3 residues: CAGSQEGVSQYF. CDR3 DNA sequence: TGTGCCGGCAGCCAAGAAGGGGTCTCCCAGTACTTC.

This chain connects TRBV12-3 or TRBV12-4 to TRBJ2-7, with D perhaps TRBD1 or TRBD2 (5 bases each). V gave up 6 bases and J gave up 6 bases, with 15 bases separating them. The CDR3 loop spans 13 amino acids. In nucleotides, the CDR3 is TGTGCCAGCAGCCGCCGGGGCCGGGGCGAGCAGTACTTC. It yields the protein CASSRRGRGEQYF.

This clonotype was seen a handful of times. V gene TRBV5-4 combines with J gene TRBJ2-7; 8 bases agree with TRBD2. The CDR3 has 14 residues. Trimming took 3 bases from V and 0 from J; bases not matched to a gene: 2. CDR1 and CDR2 from the germline V gene are SGHNT and YYREEE (reference sequence). The CDR3 nucleotides read TGTGCCAGCAGCTCAGCGGGGGACTCCTACGAGCAGTACTTC. Translating it yields CASSSAGDSYEQYF.

This clonotype was seen repeatedly, ten times or more. The chain combines TRBV2 with TRBJ1-5; 9 bases are a match to TRBD1. J was trimmed by 5 bases and V by 6 bases; bases with no gene match: 11. Germline lookup yields CDR1 SNHLY and CDR2 FYNNEI. This CDR3 contains 16 residues. CDR3 DNA sequence: TGTGCCAGCAGATTGTCCGGGACAGGGCCTGATCAGCCCCAGCATTTT. Translated, it gives CASRLSGTGPDQPQHF.

Regarding this clonotype: Given a much more abundant clone one base away, this may be a read error. V gene TRBV28 combines with J gene TRBJ1-5; no clear D. V lost 8 bases to trimming and J lost 7 bases, with 12 bases between them. CDR1 and CDR2 from the germline V gene are MDHEN and SYDVKM. This CDR3 has 12 amino acids. CDR3 nucleotide sequence: TGTGCCAGCGGCGCGGTGGGGCAGCCCCAGCATTTT. This sequence encodes CASGAVGQPQHF. The full variable domain, its missing parts supplied by reference TRBV28 and TRBJ1-5, is DVKVTQSSRYLVKRTGEKVFLECVQDMDHENMFWYRQDPGLGLRLIYFSYDVKMKEKGDIPEGYSVSREKKERFSLILESASTNQTSMYLCASGAVGQPQHFGDGTRLSIL.